This T cell receptor (beta chain) was documented in a study of blood T cell repertoires in COVID-19. Across the whole study: The study drew acute and convalescent COVID-19 samples from the United States, Italy and Spain.

V lost 2 bases to trimming and J lost 0 bases, with 7 bases between them. There are 14 residues in the CDR3. Germline V CDR1 and CDR2: SGHTA, FQGNSA. Original processing methods: Amplified reference gene primers provided the basis for estimating nucleated cell counts. Data came from immunoSEQ multiplex PCR; TCRdb stores just in-frame clones and leaves some out. D and trimming come from the DNA, and the V and J calls and clone size come from that table. Among 60,000 or so clones listed, roughly 84% were seen once. Followed longitudinally, the Seattle patients had been enrolled during active infection. This TCR derives from a man aged 25-45 years with COVID-19, enrolled during active disease. The chain carries TRBV7-2 and TRBJ1-1; D call uncertain. The sample was peripheral blood. The CDR3 protein is CASSLRQMNTEAFF. DNA for the CDR3: TGTGCCAGCAGCTTACGCCAGATGAACACTGAAGCTTTCTTT.